What follows describes a single T cell receptor (beta chain). Sequenced by immunoSEQ multiplex PCR; TCRdb stores in-frame clones only, minus some. The data contain some 130,000 clones, 80% to 90% of them seen just once; the ten biggest clones take up roughly 8%. The sample is drawn from a study of T cell responses to AZD1222 COVID-19 vaccine. Study-level background: Second doses were pooled across both intervals (about 4 or about 12 weeks).

Germline V gene data show CDR1 as LNHDA and CDR2 as SQIVND (reference sequence). The V end was cut by 3 bases, the J end by 6 bases, with 12 bases between. CDR3 size: 14 residues. Sequenced here: peripheral blood, sampled on day 0 of AZD1222 vaccination. This TCR was recovered from an adult in good health. V gene TRBV19 combines with J gene TRBJ1-5; no reliable D call. CDR3 protein: CASSMNGFFQPQHF. The CDR3 DNA reads TGTGCCAGTAGTATGAACGGTTTCTTTCAGCCCCAGCATTTT.